This TCR beta chain was identified in a study of vaccination and CD4 T cells after COVID-19. Oncomine TCR Beta short-read sequencing was applied to DNA from cultured CD4+ T cells. MiXCR, run by TCRdb on the PCR reads, gives a single entry per CDR3 protein. The repertoire has about 12,000 distinct CDR3 sequences, approximately 80% of them found once; the top ten carry roughly 24%. The CDR3 has 14 residues. CDR1 is DFQATT, CDR2 SNEGSKA, per germline (reference sequence). The germline V and J ends were trimmed by 6 bases and 0 bases, with 12 bases remaining between them. Treatment indicated: roughly ten-day PBMC culture with coronavirus spike peptide pools or control peptides (ViraFEST assay). To note about this clonotype: The antigen is undetermined.

Sequenced material: CD4+ T cells from blood, cultured in vitro. V gene TRBV20-1 combines with J gene TRBJ1-5, with a weak D call TRBD1 (6 bases). The sequence derives from a human donor who had recovered from COVID-19. The CDR3 here is CSAPRDNSNQPQHF. The DNA of the CDR3 is TGCAGTGCCCCGAGGGACAATAGCAATCAGCCCCAGCATTTT.